A single sample gave rise to the 27 T cell receptor beta chains below, sequenced in a study of blood T cell repertoires in COVID-19. Libraries were prepared by immunoSEQ multiplex PCR; TCRdb keeps only in-frame clonotypes and omits some of them. The sample lists 490,000 or so clones, 88% occurring once. Sequenced: PBMCs or T cells enriched from blood (not recorded which). These receptors originate from a woman in her 40s who had recovered from COVID-19.

The gene calls are TRBV7-8 and TRBJ1-2; a possible D gene is TRBD1 (6 bases). The germline V and J ends were trimmed by 5 bases and 5 bases, with 18 bases remaining between them. The V gene's germline CDR1 is SGHVS and CDR2 FQNEAQ. This CDR3 is 15 amino acids long. The CDR3: CASSPSPGTYYGYTF. CDR3 DNA sequence: TGTGCCAGCAGCCCCTCCCCCGGGACATATTATGGCTACACCTTC.

V usage is TRBV5-4 and J usage is TRBJ2-3, with 9 positions matching TRBD1. Germline V gene lookup returns CDR1 SGHNT and CDR2 YYREEE (reference sequence). This CDR3 is 17 amino acids long. V was pared by 4 bases and J by 0 bases, with 9 bases of the junction left unmatched. Written as DNA, the CDR3 is TGTGCCAGCAGCCCGGGACAGGGAAGATCTAGCACAGATACGCAGTATTTT. It yields the protein CASSPGQGRSSTDTQYF.

The chain has TRBV4-1 and TRBJ2-1; 8 positions agree with TRBD2. The junction had 12 bases not matched to a gene; V was cut back by 0 bases and J by 8 bases. Germline V gene data show CDR1 as MGHRA and CDR2 as YSYEKL. The CDR3 has 17 amino acids. The CDR3 coding sequence is TGCGCCAGCAGCCAAGAACGAGGACTAGCCGCTTGGGATGAGCAGTTCTTC. It yields the protein CASSQERGLAAWDEQFF.

The rearrangement uses TRBV7-2 and TRBJ1-6; D is undetermined. Germline loops: CDR1 SGHTA, CDR2 FQGNSA. The CDR3 contains 15 residues. V lost 7 bases, J lost 0 bases, and 10 bases lay in between. The CDR3 DNA reads TGTGCCAGCACCACACAGATCTCCTATAATTCACCCCTCCACTTT. Translated: CASTTQISYNSPLHF.

The gene calls are TRBV19 and TRBJ1-2; D uncertain. CDR1 and CDR2 (germline): LNHDA, SQIVND (reference sequence). The CDR3 extends over 14 amino acids. The ends were cut back, 3 bases at V and 1 base at J, with 9 bases in the middle. CDR3 sequence reads: CASSMRHRNYGYTF. CDR3 in DNA: TGTGCCAGTAGTATGAGACACCGTAACTATGGCTACACCTTC.

The chain uses TRBV4-3 and TRBJ1-1, with D perhaps matching TRBD1 (6 bases). Trimming left V 3 bases short and J 1 base short, with 15 bases between. Germline V lookup: CDR1 LGHNA, CDR2 YSLEER. The CDR3 extends over 16 amino acids. This CDR3 is CASSHGPGHRNTEAFF. CDR3 DNA: TGCGCCAGCAGCCACGGACCGGGACACAGGAACACTGAAGCTTTCTTT.

The chain combines TRBV3-1 (or the pseudogene TRBV3-2) with TRBJ1-5; 9 nucleotides line up with TRBD1. The V and J ends lost 1 base and 6 bases, in that order; junction bases with no gene match: 10. CDR3 size: 17 residues. CDR1 and CDR2 (germline): LGHDT, YNNKEL (reference sequence). The CDR3 loop is CASSQGLGTGRGQPQHF. CDR3 coding DNA: TGTGCCAGCAGCCAAGGTTTGGGGACAGGGAGAGGTCAGCCCCAGCATTTT.

This chain links TRBV15 with TRBJ2-1, with 12 bases lining up with TRBD2. CDR1 is LNHNV, CDR2 YYDKDF, per germline (reference sequence). The trim removed 2 bases at V and 7 bases at J, leaving 9 bases unmatched. The CDR3 totals 17 residues. CDR3 in amino acids: CATSRITSGLAGNEQFF. The DNA of the CDR3 is TGTGCCACCAGCAGAATAACTTCGGGACTAGCGGGTAATGAGCAGTTCTTC.

Turning to this clone: Just one base apart from a much larger clone, this may be a read error. V is TRBV7-2 and J is TRBJ1-3; 7 positions agree with TRBD1. J gave up 4 bases and V 5 bases, and 5 bases lay outside the gene matches. Per germline, CDR1 SGHTA and CDR2 FQGNSA. The CDR3 extends over 14 amino acids. CDR3 in DNA: TGTGCCAGCAGCCGCCCGGGACAGGGAAACACCATATATTTT. Translating it yields CASSRPGQGNTIYF.

The V and J genes are TRBV7-9 and TRBJ1-1; 10 bases match TRBD1. Per the germline V gene, CDR1 is SEHNR and CDR2 is FQNEAQ (reference sequence). The V segment lost 5 bases and the J segment 5 bases; nucleotides outside the gene matches: 8. This CDR3 spans 15 amino acids. The CDR3 DNA follows: TGTGCCAGCAGCCCCGGACAGGGGGTGTTTACTGAAGCTTTCTTT. Protein: CASSPGQGVFTEAFF.

The CDR3 coding sequence is TGTGCCAGCAGCTTTTCTAGGCGGGAGTTCTTCTACGAGCAGTACTTC. It yields the protein CASSFSRREFFYEQYF. The chain carries TRBV7-9 and TRBJ2-7, with TRBD2 identical over 7 bases. The junction had 11 bases not matched to a gene; V was cut back by 3 bases and J by 3 bases. The CDR3 loop spans 16 amino acids. Germline V gene data show CDR1 as SEHNR and CDR2 as FQNEAQ (reference sequence).

V gene TRBV6-4 combines with J gene TRBJ2-1, with 9 positions matching TRBD2. CDR3 length: 17 residues. The germline CDR1 and CDR2 sequences are MRHNA and SNTAGT. V lost 7 bases, J lost 0 bases, and 10 bases stayed unmatched. CDR3 sequence reads: CASTTRAGGSSYNEQFF. The CDR3 DNA reads TGTGCCAGCACCACTAGGGCGGGGGGGAGCTCCTACAATGAGCAGTTCTTC.

The rearrangement uses TRBV27 and TRBJ2-3; 12 bases are a match to TRBD2. CDR3 length equals 16 residues. Germline lookup yields CDR1 MNHEY and CDR2 SMNVEV (reference sequence). Trimming removed 2 bases from V and 7 bases from J; junction bases left unmatched: 7. CDR3 region: CASSLMLAGGPHTQYF. The CDR3, as DNA: TGTGCCAGCAGTTTAATGCTAGCGGGAGGGCCCCATACGCAGTATTTT.

The gene calls are TRBV6-1 and TRBJ2-2; no clear D. With 2 bases removed from V and 7 bases from J, the gap between germline ends came to 8 bases. Germline CDR1 and CDR2: MNHNS and SASEGT. The CDR3 consists of 13 residues. CDR3 coding DNA: TGTGCCAGCAGTGAACTACCGGGCGGGGAGCTGTTTTTT. Translating gives CASSELPGGELFF.

The genes are TRBV27 and TRBJ1-2, with TRBD1 matching over 8 bases. CDR1 is MNHEY, CDR2 SMNVEV, per germline (reference sequence). The V gene end was trimmed by 6 bases and the J gene end by 0 bases; junction bases not matched to a gene: 12. The CDR3 covers 17 residues. CDR3 residues: CASSQTAGTGPNYGYTF. CDR3 nucleotide sequence: TGTGCCAGCAGCCAAACGGCCGGGACAGGACCTAACTATGGCTACACCTTC.

This chain connects TRBV6-2 or TRBV6-3 to TRBJ1-4; D gene ambiguous. Germline V gene data show CDR1 as MNHEY and CDR2 as SVGEGT. This CDR3 comprises 12 residues. The V end was cut by 2 bases, the J end by 7 bases, with 5 bases between. The DNA for the CDR3 is TGTGCCAGCAGTTACAACGGTGAAAAACTGTTTTTT. This sequence encodes CASSYNGEKLFF.

The rearrangement links TRBV24-1 to TRBJ1-1; a weak D match, TRBD1 (5 bases). The CDR3 contains 13 residues. Per the germline V gene, CDR1 is KGHDR and CDR2 is SFDVKD. Trimming cost V 1 base and J 11 bases, with 13 bases left between them. In nucleotides, the CDR3 is TGTGCCACCAGTGATTTCGGGTACCGGGGGGCTTTCTTT. As protein: CATSDFGYRGAFF.

This sequence joins TRBV19 and TRBJ2-1; D is unresolved. The length of the CDR3 is 13 residues. V lost 7 bases, J lost 6 bases, and 13 bases lay in between. Germline CDR1 and CDR2: LNHDA and SQIVND (reference sequence). Here the CDR3 DNA reads TGTGCCAGTAAAAGAGGTCCCGGCAATGAGCAGTTCTTC. This encodes CASKRGPGNEQFF.

This sequence joins TRBV10-2 and TRBJ2-2, with 9 bases lining up with TRBD1. CDR1 is WSHSY, CDR2 SAAADI, per germline. The CDR3 contains 14 residues. With V trimmed by 9 bases and J by 1 base, 3 bases remained unmatched. CDR3 loop: CASLGQGNTGELFF. The CDR3 bases are TGCGCCAGTCTGGGACAGGGGAACACCGGGGAGCTGTTTTTT.

The chain recombines TRBV18 with TRBJ1-2; the D gene is possibly TRBD1 (5 bases). CDR3 length equals 17 residues. Trimming pared 6 bases from V and 0 bases from J, leaving 20 bases between. Looked up from germline, CDR1 is KGHSH and CDR2 is LQKENI. This CDR3 is CASSQSEAGPANYGYTF. CDR3 nucleotides: TGTGCCAGCTCCCAGTCCGAAGCGGGGCCAGCTAACTATGGCTACACCTTC.

Written as DNA, the CDR3 is TGTGCCACCAGTGACCCCGGACAGAACTATGGCTACACCTTC. This codes for CATSDPGQNYGYTF. The V gene is TRBV24-1, the J gene TRBJ1-2; D perhaps matches TRBD1 (6 bases). The CDR3 is made up of 14 amino acids. V lost 4 bases, J lost 2 bases, and 10 bases lay in between. CDR1 is KGHDR, CDR2 SFDVKD, per germline.

The gene calls are TRBV6-5 and TRBJ2-7; D is possibly TRBD1 (5 bases). V was shortened by 8 bases and J by 3 bases, with 14 bases between the two germline ends. CDR3 length: 13 residues. Germline V gives CDR1 MNHEY, CDR2 SVGAGI. The CDR3 region is CASVPGPNYEQYF. Written as DNA, the CDR3 is TGTGCCAGCGTACCAGGGCCCAACTACGAGCAGTACTTC.

The CDR3 bases are TGCGCCAGCAGCCACAGGGGGGAGCAGTTCTTC. Translation gives CASSHRGEQFF. This chain links TRBV4-1 with TRBJ2-1; 7 bases match TRBD1. The CDR3 consists of 11 residues. Germline-derived CDR1 and CDR2 are MGHRA and YSYEKL. V shed 3 bases and J 10 bases; nucleotides not matched to a gene: 0.

This clone was observed once. This chain joins TRBV6-1 and TRBJ1-1; TRBD1 matches at 9 bases. CDR1 is MNHNS, CDR2 SASEGT, per germline. V shed 4 bases and J 4 bases; nucleotides not matched to a gene: 13. CDR3 length: 17 amino acids. CDR3 in amino acids: CASSGGTGWLEGTEAFF. In DNA, the CDR3 is TGTGCCAGCAGTGGTGGGACAGGGTGGCTTGAGGGCACTGAAGCTTTCTTT.

This chain connects TRBV5-4 to TRBJ2-1, with D perhaps TRBD2 (5 bases). The CDR3 spans 12 residues. Germline V gene sequence: CDR1 SGHNT, CDR2 YYREEE (reference sequence). Trimming removed 4 bases at V and 10 bases at J, with 12 bases between. The CDR3 sequence: CASSQVTGEQFF. Written as DNA, the CDR3 is TGTGCCAGCAGCCAGGTAACGGGGGAGCAGTTCTTC.

The V and J genes are TRBV3-1 (or the pseudogene TRBV3-2) and TRBJ1-1; 8 nucleotides agree with TRBD1. The CDR3 is made up of 14 amino acids. The germline gives CDR1 LGHDT, CDR2 YNNKEL (reference sequence). V lost 2 bases, J lost 1 base, and 0 bases stayed unmatched. In nucleotides, the CDR3 is TGTGCCAGCAGCCAACAGGGGGCGAACACTGAAGCTTTCTTT. Translated: CASSQQGANTEAFF.

A few counts support this clone. The gene calls are TRBV7-9 and TRBJ1-1; D ambiguous. This CDR3 has 13 residues. Germline V gene sequence: CDR1 SEHNR, CDR2 FQNEAQ (reference sequence). Trimming pared 3 bases from V and 0 bases from J, leaving 5 bases between. CDR3 amino acids: CASSFSMNTEAFF. Written as DNA, the CDR3 is TGTGCCAGCAGCTTTTCCATGAACACTGAAGCTTTCTTT.